Below, 14 T cell receptor beta chains from the same sample are listed, as sequenced in a study of cytomegalovirus exposure and HLA in healthy donors (dated by TCRdb to about 2017). The library was made by the immunoSEQ multiplex PCR assay. For the multiplex PCR, a mixture combining 60 forward primers for TCR Vbeta segments and 13 reverse primers for TCR Jbeta segments was used. TCRdb provides this immuneACCESS table in a form limited to in-frame rearrangements. Some clones are lacking; in checked studies, under half of them reflect an unresolved V gene, and why the rest are absent is not known. For this sample the table gives about 150,000 clones, of which roughly 80% were detected only once. 3.5% to 5.5% of the sample is held by the ten biggest clonotypes. Sequenced material: PBMCs. The receptors come from a middle-aged woman in good health and CMV-seropositive.

The rearrangement links TRBV15 to TRBJ2-2; TRBD2 matches 14 bases. The junction had 5 bases not matched to a gene; V was cut back by 1 base and J by 4 bases. The CDR3 loop spans 18 amino acids. From germline, CDR1 is LNHNV and CDR2 YYDKDF (reference sequence). CDR3 residues: CATSRGLAGGPSTGELFF. The CDR3 nucleotides are TGTGCCACCAGCAGAGGACTAGCGGGGGGGCCTAGCACCGGGGAGCTGTTTTTT.

This chain links TRBV27 with TRBJ2-7; 10 bases are a match to TRBD1. Losses at the gene ends were 8 bases for V and 3 bases for J; bases not matched to a gene: 13. The germline gives CDR1 MNHEY, CDR2 SMNVEV (reference sequence). The CDR3 has 16 amino acids. The CDR3 DNA is TGTGCCAGCTCTCCCGGCTGGGGACAGGGGAACTACGAGCAGTACTTC. As protein: CASSPGWGQGNYEQYF.

This chain connects TRBV2 to TRBJ2-3; 10 nucleotides agree with TRBD2. Trimming at V came to 7 bases and at J to 6 bases, leaving 10 bases not matched to a gene. CDR3 length: 15 amino acids. CDR1 and CDR2 from the germline V gene are SNHLY and FYNNEI. The CDR3 loop reads CASTSLAGGPDTQYF. The CDR3 DNA reads as TGTGCCAGCACTTCCTTAGCGGGGGGCCCTGATACGCAGTATTTT.

The rearrangement uses TRBV6-1 and TRBJ2-3; TRBD1 matches 8 bases. The V gene end was trimmed by 4 bases and the J gene end by 0 bases; junction bases not matched to a gene: 6. The CDR3 is made up of 16 amino acids. Germline CDR1 is MNHNS and CDR2 is SASEGT. The CDR3 nucleotides are TGTGCCAGCAGTGGTGGACAGGGCTTAAGCACAGATACGCAGTATTTT. Translated: CASSGGQGLSTDTQYF.

This chain links TRBV16 with TRBJ2-5; no clear D gene. V lost 2 bases to trimming and J lost 1 base, with 8 bases between them. Germline V gene sequence: CDR1 KGHSY, CDR2 FQNENV. CDR3 length: 14 amino acids. This CDR3 is CASSQETVQETQYF. DNA for the CDR3: TGTGCCAGCAGCCAAGAAACGGTCCAAGAGACCCAGTACTTC.

This sequence joins TRBV5-1 and TRBJ2-1; D may be TRBD1 (5 bases). V was pared by 0 bases and J by 1 base, with 8 bases between. The length of the CDR3 is 15 residues. The germline CDR1 and CDR2 sequences are SGHRS and YFSETQ. CDR3 sequence reads: CASSLEGVSYNEQFF. The DNA of the CDR3 is TGCGCCAGCAGCTTGGAAGGGGTTTCCTACAATGAGCAGTTCTTC.

This chain joins TRBV7-6 and TRBJ2-5, with D possibly being TRBD2 (6 bases). V was shortened by 1 base and J by 3 bases, with 15 bases between the two germline ends. This CDR3 is built from 16 residues. From germline, CDR1 is SGHVS and CDR2 FNYEAQ. The CDR3 is CASSLVGGTREETQYF. In nucleotides, the CDR3 is TGTGCCAGCAGCTTAGTCGGCGGGACCCGAGAAGAGACCCAGTACTTC.

The rearrangement uses TRBV7-2 and TRBJ2-6, with D tentatively TRBD2 (6 bases). Looked up from germline, CDR1 is SGHTA and CDR2 is FQGNSA. This CDR3 has 17 residues. V lost 5 bases and J lost 2, with 16 bases in between. This CDR3 reads CASSRRGTGAGANVLTF. The CDR3 DNA follows: TGTGCCAGCAGCAGGAGGGGAACAGGTGCTGGGGCCAACGTCCTGACTTTC.

This clone was detected only a few times. The CDR3 DNA sequence: TGCAGCGTTGTTGGACAGAACACCGGGGAGCTGTTTTTT. Translated, it gives CSVVGQNTGELFF. The chain is built from TRBV29-1 and TRBJ2-2; D perhaps matches TRBD1 (5 bases). The CDR3 length is 13 residues. Germline-derived CDR1 and CDR2 are SQVTM and ANQGSEA. Trimming pared 4 bases from V and 1 base from J, leaving 7 bases between.

This chain connects TRBV19 to TRBJ1-2; 7 nucleotides agree with TRBD1. Germline-derived CDR1 and CDR2 are LNHDA and SQIVND (reference sequence). Trimming took 6 bases from V and 4 from J; bases not matched to a gene: 17. The CDR3 runs to 17 residues. CDR3 nucleotides: TGTGCCAGTAGAACTCCGGGACAGATGGTCGAGGTCTATGGCTACACCTTC. Translating it yields CASRTPGQMVEVYGYTF.

The rearrangement links TRBV10-2 to TRBJ1-1, with 8 bases matching TRBD1. J lost 2 bases, V lost 3 bases, and 2 bases had no gene match. The CDR3 extends over 14 amino acids. Per germline, CDR1 WSHSY and CDR2 SAAADI. The DNA of the CDR3 is TGCGCCAGCAGTGATGGGACAGGTAACACTGAAGCTTTCTTT. It translates to CASSDGTGNTEAFF.

The CDR3 nucleotides are TGCGCCAGCAGCTTGGACAGGGTGGGGAAAAACATTCAGTACTTC. Translating it yields CASSLDRVGKNIQYF. The chain is built from TRBV5-1 and TRBJ2-4, with D perhaps matching TRBD1 (6 bases). Germline loops: CDR1 SGHRS, CDR2 YFSETQ. This CDR3 spans 15 amino acids. Trimming stripped 0 bases from V and 4 bases from J, with 11 bases between.

The chain links TRBV14 to TRBJ2-7; 8 bases map to TRBD2. Germline trimming cut 1 base from V and 7 bases from J; bases unmatched to any gene: 6. Germline loops: CDR1 SGHDN, CDR2 FVKESK. The CDR3 runs to 14 residues. This chain's CDR3 is CASSQGAGVGEQYF. Written as DNA, the CDR3 is TGTGCCAGCAGCCAAGGAGCGGGGGTAGGTGAGCAGTACTTC. The entire variable domain, with the rest obtained from reference TRBV14 and TRBJ2-7, is as follows: EAGVTQFPSHSVIEKGQTVTLRCDPISGHDNLYWYRRVMGKEIKFLLHFVKESKQDESGMPNNRFLAERTGGTYSTLKVQPAELEDSGVYFCASSQGAGVGEQYFGPGTRLTVT.

The rearrangement links TRBV28 to TRBJ2-1; D remains ambiguous. With 2 bases removed from V and 8 bases from J, the gap between germline ends came to 13 bases. This CDR3 is 14 amino acids long. Germline V CDR1 and CDR2: MDHEN, SYDVKM. Here the CDR3 DNA reads TGTGCCAGCAGTTTAGTCGGAGCGAATCATGAGCAGTTCTTC. This codes for CASSLVGANHEQFF.